The 9 T cell receptor beta chains in this list originate from one sample, sequenced in a study of cytomegalovirus exposure and HLA in healthy donors (TCRdb year 2017). Library preparation used the immunoSEQ multiplex PCR assay. This immuneACCESS table, as held by TCRdb, lists in-frame sequences with V and J called but not all clones. Of the missing ones, under half trace to an unresolved V gene in checked studies; the others have no known cause. This sample holds more than 100,000 clones; roughly 90% were observed only once. The ten most abundant clones make up about 6.3% of the sample. The source material was PBMCs. Source of these receptors: a woman aged 18-29 years in good health and CMV-seropositive.

The J gene is TRBJ1-5, the V gene TRBV6-1, with no clear D. Germline CDR1 MNHNS, CDR2 SASEGT. V was pared by 6 bases and J by 7 bases, with 13 bases between. The CDR3 loop spans 13 amino acids. Written as DNA, the CDR3 is TGTGCCAGCAGCGAAAACCCAAGCCAGCCCCAGCATTTT. Its protein product is CASSENPSQPQHF.

V gene TRBV2 combines with J gene TRBJ1-1; D might be TRBD1 (5 bases). The CDR3 is made up of 12 amino acids. From germline, CDR1 is SNHLY and CDR2 FYNNEI. V dropped 7 bases and J dropped 5 bases, with 11 bases sitting between them. The DNA for the CDR3 is TGTGCCAGCAAGCGGGGGGGGACTGAAGCTTTCTTT. It yields the protein CASKRGGTEAFF.

The V gene is TRBV5-6, the J gene TRBJ2-6; 9 bases align to TRBD1. The V and J ends lost 2 bases and 2 bases, in that order; junction bases with no gene match: 11. CDR1 and CDR2 from the germline V gene are SGHDT and YYEEEE. This CDR3 is 19 amino acids long. The CDR3 region is CASSFYRGRLAAGANVLTF. The CDR3 nucleotides are TGTGCCAGCAGCTTTTACAGGGGGCGCTTGGCTGCTGGGGCCAACGTCCTGACTTTC.

The chain employs TRBV4-1 and TRBJ2-7; unclear D gene. Germline V gene sequence: CDR1 MGHRA, CDR2 YSYEKL. Trimming removed 9 bases from V and 0 bases from J, with 15 bases in between. This CDR3 is built from 14 residues. This CDR3 reads CASTLTASSYEQYF. CDR3 sequence (DNA): TGCGCCAGTACCCTAACCGCGAGCTCCTACGAGCAGTACTTC.

J is TRBJ1-1 and V is TRBV25-1; 9 bases align to TRBD1. Germline-derived CDR1 and CDR2 are MGHDK and SYGVNS. With V trimmed by 11 bases and J by 1 base, 5 bases remained unmatched. CDR3 length: 13 amino acids. The CDR3 sequence: CAVRTGANTEAFF. Here the CDR3 DNA reads TGTGCCGTCCGGACAGGGGCGAACACTGAAGCTTTCTTT.

V and J are TRBV7-9 and TRBJ2-7, with 8 bases fitting TRBD1. The CDR3 has 14 residues. The V gene's germline CDR1 is SEHNR and CDR2 FQNEAQ (reference sequence). After removal of 5 bases from V and 3 bases from J, the junction contained 6 bases not matched to a gene. The DNA for the CDR3 is TGTGCCAGCAGCACGACAGGGGCCTACTACGAGCAGTACTTC. The encoded protein is CASSTTGAYYEQYF.

The gene calls are TRBV4-2 and TRBJ1-1; weak D call: TRBD1 (6 bases). V was trimmed by 7 bases and J by 1 base, leaving 13 bases between them. The CDR3 has 14 amino acids. Germline values: CDR1 LGHNA, CDR2 YNFKEQ. The CDR3 DNA is TGTGCCAGCACGCCCGGGGGGGCGAACACTGAAGCTTTCTTT. Its protein is CASTPGGANTEAFF.

The chain carries TRBV7-2 and TRBJ2-7; D possibly corresponds to TRBD2 (5 bases). Germline V gene data show CDR1 as SGHTA and CDR2 as FQGNSA. Trimming took 1 base from V and 5 from J, leaving 15 bases between them. This CDR3 spans 15 amino acids. This chain's CDR3 is CASSLEFFDYHEQYF. In nucleotides, the CDR3 is TGTGCCAGCAGCTTAGAGTTTTTTGACTACCACGAGCAGTACTTC. Supplemented by reference TRBV7-2 and TRBJ2-7, the full variable domain reads GAGVSQSPSNKVTEKGKDVELRCDPISGHTALYWYRQSLGQGLEFLIYFQGNSAPDKSGLPSDRFSAERTGGSVSTLTIQRTQQEDSAVYLCASSLEFFDYHEQYFGPGTRLTVT.

The V call is TRBV7-8, the J call TRBJ1-4; 10 bases fit TRBD1. V lost 5 bases, J lost 7 bases, and 7 bases stayed unmatched. The CDR3 is made up of 15 amino acids. Looked up from germline, CDR1 is SGHVS and CDR2 is FQNEAQ. The CDR3 region has the DNA TGTGCCAGCAGCCCGTGGGACAGGGGAGGTGAAAAACTGTTTTTT. Translation gives CASSPWDRGGEKLFF.